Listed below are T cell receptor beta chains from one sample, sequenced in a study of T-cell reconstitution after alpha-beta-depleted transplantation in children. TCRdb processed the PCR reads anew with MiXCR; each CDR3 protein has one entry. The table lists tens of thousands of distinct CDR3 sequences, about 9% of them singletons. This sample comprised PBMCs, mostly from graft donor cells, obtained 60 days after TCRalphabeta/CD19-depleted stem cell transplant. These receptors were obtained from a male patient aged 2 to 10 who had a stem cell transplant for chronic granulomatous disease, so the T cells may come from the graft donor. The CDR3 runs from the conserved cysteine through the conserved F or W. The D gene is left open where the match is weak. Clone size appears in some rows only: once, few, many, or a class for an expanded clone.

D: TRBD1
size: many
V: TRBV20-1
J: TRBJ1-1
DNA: TGCAGTGCTAAGGTCCCGGGACAGGGGAGGAGAAACACTGAAGCTTTCTTT
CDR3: CSAKVPGQGRRNTEAFF

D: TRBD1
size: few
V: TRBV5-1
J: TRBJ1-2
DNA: TGCGCCAGCAGCGGTCTTGACAGGGGGCTCTATGGCTACACCTTC
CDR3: CASSGLDRGLYGYTF

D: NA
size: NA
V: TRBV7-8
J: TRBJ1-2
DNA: TGTGCCAGCAGCTTAGACCAGGAGGAGGGTGGAAACTATGGCTACACCTTC
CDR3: CASSLDQEEGGNYGYTF

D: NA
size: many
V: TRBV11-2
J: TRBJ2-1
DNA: TGTGCCAGCAGCCCCGGCCTTTGGGAGCAGTTCTTC
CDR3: CASSPGLWEQFF

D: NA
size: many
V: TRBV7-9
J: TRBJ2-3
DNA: TGTGCCAGCAGCTTAGGGGGTTACAGCACAGATACGCAGTATTTT
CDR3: CASSLGGYSTDTQYF

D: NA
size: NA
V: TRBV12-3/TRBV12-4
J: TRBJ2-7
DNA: TGTGCCATCAGTTCCAAACACCCGAGGCGGGACAGCTCCTACGAGCAGTACTTC
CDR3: CAISSKHPRRDSSYEQYF

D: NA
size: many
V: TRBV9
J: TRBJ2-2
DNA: TGTGCCAGCAGCGTAGGAGTGAAGGCCGGGGAGCTGTTTTTT
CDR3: CASSVGVKAGELFF

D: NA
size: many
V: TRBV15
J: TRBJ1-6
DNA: TGTGCCACCAGCAACCCGTCGAGCTCCTATAATTCACCCCTCCACTTT
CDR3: CATSNPSSSYNSPLHF

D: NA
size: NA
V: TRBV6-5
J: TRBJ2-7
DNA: TGTGCCAGCAGCAACTCCTATAGGGGAATGGGTGCCTACGAGCAGTACTTC
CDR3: CASSNSYRGMGAYEQYF

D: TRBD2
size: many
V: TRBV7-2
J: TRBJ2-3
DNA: TGTGCCAGCAGCGCTACTAGCGGGAGCACAGATACGCAGTATTTT
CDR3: CASSATSGSTDTQYF

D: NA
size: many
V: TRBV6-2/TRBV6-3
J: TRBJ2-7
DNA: TGTGCCAGCAGCTCGCCAGGGGCCTACGAGCAGTACTTC
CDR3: CASSSPGAYEQYF

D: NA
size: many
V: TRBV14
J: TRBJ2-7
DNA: TGTGCCAGCAGCCAAGTGTTAACAGGGGAGCAGTACTTC
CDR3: CASSQVLTGEQYF

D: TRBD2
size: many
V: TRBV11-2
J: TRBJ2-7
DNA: TGTGCCAGCAGTAAAGGACTAGCGGATACCTACGAGCAGTACTTC
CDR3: CASSKGLADTYEQYF

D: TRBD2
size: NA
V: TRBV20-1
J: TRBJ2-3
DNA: TGCAGTGCTAGACTAGCGGGATTGGAGTGGGATACGCAGTATTTT
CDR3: CSARLAGLEWDTQYF

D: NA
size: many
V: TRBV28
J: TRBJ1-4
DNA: TGTGCCAGCAGTGCCCGGGGGGCGGCAACTAATGAAAAACTGTTTTTT
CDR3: CASSARGAATNEKLFF

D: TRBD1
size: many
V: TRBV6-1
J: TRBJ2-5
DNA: TGTGCCAGCAGCCCCCCCGAACAGGGGCAAGAGACCCAGTACTTC
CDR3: CASSPPEQGQETQYF

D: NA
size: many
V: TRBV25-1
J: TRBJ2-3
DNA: TGTGCCAGCAGCGCAAGCGGCAGCACAGATACGCAGTATTTT
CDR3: CASSASGSTDTQYF

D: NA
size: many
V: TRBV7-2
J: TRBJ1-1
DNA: TGTGCCAGCAGCTTAGCACAGAGGAACACTGAAGCTTTCTTT
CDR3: CASSLAQRNTEAFF

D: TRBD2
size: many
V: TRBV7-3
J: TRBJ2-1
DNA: TGTGCCAGCAGTTGGGGACTAGCGGAATACAATGAGCAGTTCTTC
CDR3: CASSWGLAEYNEQFF

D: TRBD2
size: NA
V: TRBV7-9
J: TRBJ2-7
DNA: TGTGCCATGAGCCCGGGACTAGGAGCCTACGAGCAGTACTTC
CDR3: CAMSPGLGAYEQYF

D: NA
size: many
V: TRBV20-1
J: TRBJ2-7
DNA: TGCAGTGCTAGGGGACCTGGAGGGCGGTACTTC
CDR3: CSARGPGGRYF

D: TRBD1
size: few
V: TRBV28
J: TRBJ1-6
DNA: TGTGCCAGCACCAGGGACAGGGTGCAATCACCCCTCCACTTT
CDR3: CASTRDRVQSPLHF

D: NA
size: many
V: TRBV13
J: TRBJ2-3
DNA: TGTGCCAGCAGAAGAGGCTCAGATACGCAGTATTTT
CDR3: CASRRGSDTQYF

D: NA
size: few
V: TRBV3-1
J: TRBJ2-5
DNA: TGTGCCAGCAGCCAAGTAAGTTGGGACGCCACCCAAGAGACCCAGTACTTC
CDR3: CASSQVSWDATQETQYF

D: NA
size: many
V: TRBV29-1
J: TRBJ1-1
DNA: TGCAGCGTTGCCCCCGGGAACACTGAAGCTTTCTTT
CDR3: CSVAPGNTEAFF

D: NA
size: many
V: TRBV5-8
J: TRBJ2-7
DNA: TGTGCCAGCAGCGACCCAATTAACTACGAGCAGTACTTC
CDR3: CASSDPINYEQYF

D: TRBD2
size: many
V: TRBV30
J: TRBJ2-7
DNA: TGTGCCTGGAGTGTAGCGAGCGGGAAAGAGCAGTACTTC
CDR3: CAWSVASGKEQYF

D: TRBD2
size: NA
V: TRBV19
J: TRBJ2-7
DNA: TGTGCCAGTAGTAGGGGACTAGCGGGAGGGCCGGACGAGCAGTACTTC
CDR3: CASSRGLAGGPDEQYF

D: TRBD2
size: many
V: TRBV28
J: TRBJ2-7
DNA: TGTGCCAGCAGTTTATTAGCGGGAAGATCAGAGCAGTACTTC
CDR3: CASSLLAGRSEQYF

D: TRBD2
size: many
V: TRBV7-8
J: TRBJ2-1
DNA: TGTGCCAGCAGCTTCAGCGGGACTTACAATGAGCAGTTCTTC
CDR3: CASSFSGTYNEQFF

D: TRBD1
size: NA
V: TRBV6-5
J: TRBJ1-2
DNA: TGTGCCAGCAGTTACTCGGTGCAGGGGGCCTATGGCTACACCTTC
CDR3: CASSYSVQGAYGYTF

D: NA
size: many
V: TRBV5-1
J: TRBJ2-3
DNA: TGCGCCAGCAGCTTAAATTCCTTGACAGGTTCCGCAGGTACGCAGTATTTT
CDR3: CASSLNSLTGSAGTQYF

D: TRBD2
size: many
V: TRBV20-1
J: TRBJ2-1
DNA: TGCAGTGCTACACCGCTTCTAGCGGGTAGAAATGAGCAGTTCTTC
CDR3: CSATPLLAGRNEQFF

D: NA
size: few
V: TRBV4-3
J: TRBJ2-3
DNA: TGCGCCAGCAGCCAAGATCGGGGGAGCCCCGAGACTAGCACAGATACGCAGTATTTT
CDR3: CASSQDRGSPETSTDTQYF

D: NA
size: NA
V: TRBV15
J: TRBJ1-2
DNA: TGTGCCACCAGCAATGGAATCGGCGGCTACACCTTC
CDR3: CATSNGIGGYTF

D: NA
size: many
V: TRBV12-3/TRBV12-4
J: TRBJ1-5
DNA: TGTGCCAGCAGGAGGACAGGCAATCAGCCCCAGCATTTT
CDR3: CASRRTGNQPQHF

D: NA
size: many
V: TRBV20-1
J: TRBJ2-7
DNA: TGCAGTGCTAGTGGACTGTCCTCCTACGAGCAGTACTTC
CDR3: CSASGLSSYEQYF

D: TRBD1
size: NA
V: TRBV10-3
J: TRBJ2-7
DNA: TGTGCCATCAGTGATTTTTCGGGACAGGGCCAATACGAGCAGTACTTC
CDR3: CAISDFSGQGQYEQYF

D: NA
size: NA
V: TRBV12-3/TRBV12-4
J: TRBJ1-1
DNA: TGTGCCAGCAGTTTGGGCTCCGGACAGCTCCCTGAAGCTTTCTTT
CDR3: CASSLGSGQLPEAFF

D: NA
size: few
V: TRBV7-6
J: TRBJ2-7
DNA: TGTGCCAGCAGCCGTACACAGGGAACTCCCTACGAGCAGTACTTC
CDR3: CASSRTQGTPYEQYF

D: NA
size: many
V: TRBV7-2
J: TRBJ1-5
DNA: TGTGCCAGCAGCTTAGGCCTTGACAATCAGCCCCAGCATTTT
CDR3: CASSLGLDNQPQHF

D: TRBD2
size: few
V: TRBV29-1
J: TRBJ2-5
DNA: TGCAGCGTTGGGGTAGCGGGACTCGGAGAGACCCAGTACTTC
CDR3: CSVGVAGLGETQYF

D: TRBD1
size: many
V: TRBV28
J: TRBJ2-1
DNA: TGTGCCAGCAGGGGGGACAGGGGGCTGGATGAGCAGTTCTTC
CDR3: CASRGDRGLDEQFF

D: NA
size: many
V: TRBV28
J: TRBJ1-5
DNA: TGTGCCAGCAGTTCCTCCAGAGGGTTTCAGCCCCAGCATTTT
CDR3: CASSSSRGFQPQHF

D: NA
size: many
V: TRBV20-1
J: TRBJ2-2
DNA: TGCAGTGCTAAAGTTCTGGGGAGGTTTGGCGGGGAGCTGTTTTTT
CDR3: CSAKVLGRFGGELFF